Presented here are 15 T cell receptor beta chains from one specimen sequenced in a study of graft-versus-host responses after intestinal transplantation. The assay was immunoSEQ multiplex PCR, and TCRdb's table has in-frame clones only and misses some. Among under 90,000 clones listed, approximately 90% were seen once. Their antigen targets remain unknown. Specimen: unstimulated CD4+ T cells sorted from spleen or lymph node cells, collected before transplant. These receptors were collected from a human donor who was the organ donor for an intestinal transplant.

The gene calls are TRBV12-5 and TRBJ1-5; 7 positions match TRBD1. Germline CDR1 and CDR2: LGHNT and FRNRAP. Unmatched junction bases numbered 1, after V lost 1 base and J lost 1 base. The CDR3 is made up of 15 amino acids. The CDR3 DNA reads TGTGCTAGTGGTTTGGGGGGACAGAGCAATCAGCCCCAGCATTTT. Protein product: CASGLGGQSNQPQHF.

This chain uses TRBV9 with TRBJ1-5; 11 bases map to TRBD1. V shed 4 bases and J 6 bases; nucleotides not matched to a gene: 6. The V gene's germline CDR1 is SGDLS and CDR2 YYNGEE. This CDR3 is built from 15 residues. The CDR3 DNA sequence: TGTGCCAGCAGCCCCGGGACAGGGGGAGGTCAGCCCCAGCATTTT. Protein: CASSPGTGGGQPQHF.

The chain employs TRBV10-2 and TRBJ2-1; possible D gene TRBD1, 6 bases. The CDR3 sequence is 16 residues long. Germline loops: CDR1 WSHSY, CDR2 SAAADI. V was pared by 2 bases and J by 4 bases, with 15 bases between. CDR3 amino acids: CASSEPRQEVYNEQFF. As DNA, the CDR3 is TGCGCCAGCAGTGAGCCTAGACAGGAGGTATACAATGAGCAGTTCTTC.

The chain recombines TRBV7-9 with TRBJ1-2; D is unclear. Trimming removed 2 bases at V and 3 bases at J, with 4 bases between. CDR1 is SEHNR, CDR2 FQNEAQ, per germline (reference sequence). The CDR3 is 12 amino acids. CDR3 DNA: TGTGCCAGCAGCTTATCTGACTATGGCTACACCTTC. Protein: CASSLSDYGYTF. Full variable domain (rest looked up from reference TRBV7-9 and TRBJ1-2): DTGVSQNPRHKITKRGQNVTFRCDPISEHNRLYWYRQTLGQGPEFLTYFQNEAQLEKSRLLSDRFSAERPKGSFSTLEIQRTEQGDSAMYLCASSLSDYGYTFGSGTRLTVV.

The gene calls are TRBV7-3 and TRBJ2-5; a weak D match, TRBD2 (5 bases). Between the trimmed V and J ends, which lost 1 base and 9 bases, there was a span of 12 bases. Germline V gene sequence: CDR1 SGHTA, CDR2 FQGTGA. The CDR3 loop spans 13 amino acids. The CDR3 here is CASSLMAEAAQYF. In DNA, the CDR3 is TGTGCCAGCAGCTTAATGGCGGAGGCGGCCCAGTACTTC.

Only one count was recorded for this clone. The V and J genes are TRBV7-9 and TRBJ2-1, with D unclear. The CDR3 extends over 9 amino acids. V was clipped by 2 bases and J by 15 bases, with 5 bases between them. Germline values: CDR1 SEHNR, CDR2 FQNEAQ (reference sequence). The CDR3: CASSLPSFF. The CDR3 nucleotides are TGTGCCAGCAGCTTACCCTCGTTCTTC.

The V and J genes are TRBV5-1 and TRBJ1-5, with 8 bases identical to TRBD1. V lost 4 bases and J lost 6; bases outside the gene matches: 3. CDR3 length equals 13 residues. CDR1 SGHRS and CDR2 YFSETQ come from the germline V gene. The CDR3, as DNA: TGCGCCAGCAGCGAGACAGGGGTTCAGCCCCAGCATTTT. Translation gives CASSETGVQPQHF. Full variable domain (remainder filled in from reference TRBV5-1 and TRBJ1-5): KAGVTQTPRYLIKTRGQQVTLSCSPISGHRSVSWYQQTPGQGLQFLFEYFSETQRNKGNFPGRFSGRQFSNSRSEMNVSTLELGDSALYLCASSETGVQPQHFGDGTRLSIL.

The chain links TRBV18 to TRBJ1-3, with D hard to call. The ends were cut back, 4 bases at V and 4 bases at J, with 8 bases in the middle. The CDR3 consists of 13 residues. CDR1 KGHSH and CDR2 LQKENI come from the germline V gene. The CDR3 is CASSQAGGNTIYF. DNA for the CDR3: TGTGCCAGCTCACAGGCGGGAGGAAACACCATATATTTT.

The chain's CDR3 is CASRTGLMNTEAFF. The CDR3 DNA sequence: TGTGCCAGCAGAACGGGACTCATGAACACTGAAGCTTTCTTT. V gene TRBV6-1 combines with J gene TRBJ1-1; tentative D call: TRBD1 (5 bases). V dropped 6 bases and J dropped 0 bases, with 11 bases sitting between them. The CDR3 has 14 residues. The germline CDR1 and CDR2 sequences are MNHNS and SASEGT.

The chain employs TRBV9 and TRBJ2-2, with 9 bases lining up with TRBD2. This CDR3 has 16 residues. CDR1 is SGDLS, CDR2 YYNGEE, per germline. V shed 0 bases, J shed 9 bases, and the junction held 9 bases outside the gene matches. The CDR3 loop reads CASSVAIAGEGRELFF. The CDR3 DNA reads TGTGCCAGCAGCGTAGCTATAGCGGGAGAGGGTCGGGAGCTGTTTTTT. Supplemented by reference TRBV9 and TRBJ2-2, the full variable domain reads DSGVTQTPKHLITATGQRVTLRCSPRSGDLSVYWYQQSLDQGLQFLIQYYNGEERAKGNILERFSAQQFPDLHSELNLSSLELGDSALYFCASSVAIAGEGRELFFGEGSRLTVL.

The chain joins TRBV28 to TRBJ2-1; possible D gene TRBD2, 5 bases. Deletions cut 1 base from V and 9 bases from J, with 25 bases between. The V gene's germline CDR1 is MDHEN and CDR2 SYDVKM. The CDR3 is 18 residues long. DNA of the CDR3: TGTGCCAGCAGTTTATTGGTTAGCTTTAGCGTTCGGGTTGGTGAGCAGTTCTTC. Translation gives CASSLLVSFSVRVGEQFF.

CDR3 nucleotide sequence: TGCAGCGTTGTAGACAGGGTTCACAATGAGCAGTTCTTC. Translated, it gives CSVVDRVHNEQFF. The V gene is TRBV29-1, the J gene TRBJ2-1; 7 bases map to TRBD1. J was trimmed by 5 bases and V by 4 bases; bases with no gene match: 5. The CDR3 has 13 amino acids. The germline gives CDR1 SQVTM, CDR2 ANQGSEA.

The chain employs TRBV30 and TRBJ1-2; 9 nucleotides line up with TRBD1. The germline V gene has CDR1 GTSNPN and CDR2 SVGIG (reference sequence). V was clipped by 8 bases and J by 6 bases; unmatched bases: 4. This CDR3 spans 11 amino acids. CDR3 residues: CAMDRGNGYTF. In DNA, the CDR3 is TGTGCCATGGACAGGGGAAATGGCTACACCTTC.

V is TRBV30 and J is TRBJ1-5, with D maybe TRBD1 (6 bases). CDR3 length equals 13 residues. Germline CDR1 is GTSNPN and CDR2 is SVGIG (reference sequence). Trimming stripped 2 bases from V and 5 bases from J, with 10 bases between. The CDR3 coding sequence is TGTGCCTGGAGTCGACAGGCGGATCAGCCCCAGCATTTT. It encodes CAWSRQADQPQHF. Together with reference TRBV30 and TRBJ1-5, the CDR3 gives the full variable domain: SQTIHQWPATLVQPVGSPLSLECTVEGTSNPNLYWYRQAAGRGLQLLFYSVGIGQISSEVPQNLSASRPQDRQFILSSKKLLLSDSGFYLCAWSRQADQPQHFGDGTRLSIL.

The J gene is TRBJ2-5, the V gene TRBV7-2; no definite D call. V lost 5 bases to trimming and J lost 8 bases, with 27 bases between them. CDR1 and CDR2 from the germline V gene are SGHTA and FQGNSA. The CDR3 spans 17 residues. The CDR3 loop is CASSAPLVVTSKRTQYF. In DNA, the CDR3 is TGTGCCAGCAGCGCCCCATTAGTGGTGACTTCCAAGAGAACCCAGTACTTC.